This TCR beta chain was found in a study of vaccination and CD4 T cells after COVID-19. As for the study in general: The convalescent population consisted of six males and four females, two of whom were of Hispanic ethnicity. Median time from COVID diagnosis to post-COVID sampling was over 85 days (35 to 161). Overlapping peptides covering the spike proteins of SARS-CoV-2, HCoV-NL63, HCoV-OC43 and HCoV-229E were added to stimulate cells.

Sequencing of DNA taken from cultured CD4+ T cells relied on the Oncomine TCR Beta short-read assay. The genomic DNA was obtained from cultured CD4+ T cells by extraction with the QIAamp micro DNA kit. TCRdb redid the calling of the PCR reads with MiXCR, one entry per CDR3 protein. Of several thousand distinct CDR3 sequences in the sample, roughly 28% were seen once. This clonotype was observed a few times. Its target is not known. Treatment of the sample: approximately nine-day PBMC culture with coronavirus spike peptide pools or control peptides (ViraFEST assay). The unexposed donor provided CD4+ T cells, which were taken before the COVID-19 pandemic (2011-2018). Culture conditions combined two million PBMCs per well with 10 IU/ml IL-2 and roughly 10 ug/ml peptide pools. Looked up from germline, CDR1 is SEHNR and CDR2 is FQNEAQ (reference sequence). With 3 bases clipped from V and 1 base from J, the junction kept 2 bases outside the gene matches. This CDR3 contains 14 residues.

The clonotype comes from a human donor in good health. V is TRBV7-9 and J is TRBJ2-5; 7 nucleotides match TRBD2. Sequencing was carried out using CD4+ T cells from blood, cultured in vitro. CDR3 in amino acids: CASSFGGTQETQYF. For the CDR3, the DNA is TGTGCCAGCAGCTTCGGGGGGACCCAAGAGACCCAGTACTTC.